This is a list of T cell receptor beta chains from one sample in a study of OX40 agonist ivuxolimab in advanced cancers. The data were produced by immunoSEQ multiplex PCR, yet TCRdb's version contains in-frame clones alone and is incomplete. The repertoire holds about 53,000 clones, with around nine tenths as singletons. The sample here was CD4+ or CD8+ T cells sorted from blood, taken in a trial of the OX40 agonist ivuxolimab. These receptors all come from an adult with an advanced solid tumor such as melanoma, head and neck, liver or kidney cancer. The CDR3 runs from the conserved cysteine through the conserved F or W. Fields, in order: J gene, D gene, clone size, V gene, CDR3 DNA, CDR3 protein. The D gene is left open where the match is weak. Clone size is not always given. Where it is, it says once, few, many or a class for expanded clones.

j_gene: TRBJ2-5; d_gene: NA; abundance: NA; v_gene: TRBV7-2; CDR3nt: TGTGCCAGCAGCTTAGCCCAAGAGACCCAGTACTTC; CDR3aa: CASSLAQETQYF
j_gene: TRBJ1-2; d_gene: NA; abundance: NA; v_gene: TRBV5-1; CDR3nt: TGCGCCAGCAGCTTGGATGCTATGGAGGACTATGGCTACACCTTC; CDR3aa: CASSLDAMEDYGYTF
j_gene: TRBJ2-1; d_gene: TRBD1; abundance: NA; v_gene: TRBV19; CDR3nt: TGTGCCAGTAGTATAGGGACAGGGGGGAATGAGCAGTTCTTC; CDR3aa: CASSIGTGGNEQFF
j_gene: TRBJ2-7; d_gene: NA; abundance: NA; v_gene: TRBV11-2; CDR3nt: TGTGCCAGCAGCTTCCGGTACGAGCAGTACTTC; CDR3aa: CASSFRYEQYF
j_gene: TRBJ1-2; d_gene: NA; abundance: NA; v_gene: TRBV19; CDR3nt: TGTGCCAGTAGCGGACGTAACTATGGCTACACCTTC; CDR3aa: CASSGRNYGYTF
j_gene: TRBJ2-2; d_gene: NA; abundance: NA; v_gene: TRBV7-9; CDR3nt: TGTGCCAGCAGCCCTTCTTACTTAGGGGGAACAGGGAACACCGGGGAGCTGTTTTTT; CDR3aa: CASSPSYLGGTGNTGELFF
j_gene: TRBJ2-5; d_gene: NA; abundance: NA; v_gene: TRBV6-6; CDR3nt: TGTGCCAGCAGTTACTCGGCAGGGACGGTCCAGTACTTC; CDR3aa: CASSYSAGTVQYF
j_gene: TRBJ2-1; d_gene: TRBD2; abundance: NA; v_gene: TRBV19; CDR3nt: TGTGCCAGTAGTACCCCGGGACTAGCAGGCGAGCAGTTCTTC; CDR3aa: CASSTPGLAGEQFF
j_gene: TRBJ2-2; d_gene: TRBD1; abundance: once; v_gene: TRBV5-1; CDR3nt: TGCGCCAGCAGCTCGCGCCGGGACAGGGGGATATGGGAGCTGTTTTTT; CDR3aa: CASSSRRDRGIWELFF
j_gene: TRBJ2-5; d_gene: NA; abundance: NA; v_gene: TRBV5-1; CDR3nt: TGCGCCAGCAGCCTCGGACGGACCCAAGAGACCCAGTACTTC; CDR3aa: CASSLGRTQETQYF
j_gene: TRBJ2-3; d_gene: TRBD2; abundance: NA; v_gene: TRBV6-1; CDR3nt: TGTGCCAGCAGTGACCTCAGCGGGAGGGGCACAGATACGCAGTATTTT; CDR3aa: CASSDLSGRGTDTQYF
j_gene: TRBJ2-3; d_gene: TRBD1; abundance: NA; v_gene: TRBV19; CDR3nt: TGTGCCAGTAGTATACGAGGGGACAGTCCGGGGGATACGCAGTATTTT; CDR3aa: CASSIRGDSPGDTQYF
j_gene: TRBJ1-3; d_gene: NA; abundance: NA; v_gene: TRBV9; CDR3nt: TGTGCCAGCAGCGCGAACAGGGGAAACACCATATATTTT; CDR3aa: CASSANRGNTIYF
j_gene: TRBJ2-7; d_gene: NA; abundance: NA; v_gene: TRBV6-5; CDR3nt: TGTGCCAGCAGTTACTCGAGTGGACAGACCTACGAGCAGTACTTC; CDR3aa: CASSYSSGQTYEQYF
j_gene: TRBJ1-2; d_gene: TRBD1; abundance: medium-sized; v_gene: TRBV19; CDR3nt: TGTGCCAGTAGACCGGACAGGGGGCTTGGCTACACCTTC; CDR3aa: CASRPDRGLGYTF
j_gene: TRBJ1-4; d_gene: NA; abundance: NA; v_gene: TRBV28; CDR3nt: TGTGCCAGCGTCTTGGGGGGTCGACCAGAAAAACTGTTTTTT; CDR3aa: CASVLGGRPEKLFF
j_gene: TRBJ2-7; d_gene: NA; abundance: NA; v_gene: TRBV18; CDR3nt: TGTGCCAGCTCACAGGGGCAGAACTACGAGCAGTACTTC; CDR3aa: CASSQGQNYEQYF
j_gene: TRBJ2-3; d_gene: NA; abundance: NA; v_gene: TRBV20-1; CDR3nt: TGCAGTGGGTCCGGACAGGATACGCAGTATTTT; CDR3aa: CSGSGQDTQYF
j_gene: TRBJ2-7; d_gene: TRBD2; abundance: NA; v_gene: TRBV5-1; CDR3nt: TGCGCCAGCAACCCCGGAGGGAGGGCCTACGAGCAGTACTTC; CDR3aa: CASNPGGRAYEQYF
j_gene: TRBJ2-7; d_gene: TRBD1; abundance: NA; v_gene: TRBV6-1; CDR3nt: TGTGCCAGCACCCGGGACAGCTCCTACGAGCAGTACTTC; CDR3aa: CASTRDSSYEQYF
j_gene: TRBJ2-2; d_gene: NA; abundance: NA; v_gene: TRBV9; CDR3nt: TGTGCCAGCAGCCCACGGGCCCTGAACACCGGGGAGCTGTTTTTT; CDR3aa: CASSPRALNTGELFF
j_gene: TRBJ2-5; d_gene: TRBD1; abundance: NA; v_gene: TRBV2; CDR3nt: TGTGCCAGCAGCATTCGACAGGGTCCAGCCGAGACCCAGTACTTC; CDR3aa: CASSIRQGPAETQYF
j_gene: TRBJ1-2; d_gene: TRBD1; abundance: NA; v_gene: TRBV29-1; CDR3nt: TGCAGCGTTGGCGGAATACAGGGGTCGGACTATGGCTACACCTTC; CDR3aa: CSVGGIQGSDYGYTF
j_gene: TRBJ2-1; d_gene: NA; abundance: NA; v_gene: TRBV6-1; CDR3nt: TGTGCCAGCAGTGAAGACCGGGGCCGAGCCTACAATGAGCAGTTCTTC; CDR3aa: CASSEDRGRAYNEQFF
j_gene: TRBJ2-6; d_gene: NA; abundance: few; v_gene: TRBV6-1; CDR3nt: TGTGCCAGTACAGGGCGAAGAACTGGGGCCAACGTCCTGACTTTC; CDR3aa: CASTGRRTGANVLTF
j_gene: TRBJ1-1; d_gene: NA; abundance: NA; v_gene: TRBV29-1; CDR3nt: TGCAGCGTTAAAAACGCGCACACTGAAGCTTTCTTT; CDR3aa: CSVKNAHTEAFF
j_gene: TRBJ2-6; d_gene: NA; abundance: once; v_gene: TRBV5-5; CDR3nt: TGTGCCAGCAGCTGGGGCTCTGGGGCCAACGTCCTGACTTTC; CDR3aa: CASSWGSGANVLTF
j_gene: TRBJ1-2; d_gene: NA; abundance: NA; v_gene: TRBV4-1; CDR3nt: TGCGCCAGCAGCGAGCGGACAGTAGCTAACTATGGCTACACCTTC; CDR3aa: CASSERTVANYGYTF
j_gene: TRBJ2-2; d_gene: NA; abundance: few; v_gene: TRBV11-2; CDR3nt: TGTGCCAGCAGCTTAGAGCTCGGGGAGCTGTTTTTT; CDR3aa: CASSLELGELFF
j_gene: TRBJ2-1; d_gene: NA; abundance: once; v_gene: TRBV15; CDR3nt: TGTGCCACCAGCGGGGCCGTTAGCTCCTACAATGAGCAGTTCTTC; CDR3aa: CATSGAVSSYNEQFF
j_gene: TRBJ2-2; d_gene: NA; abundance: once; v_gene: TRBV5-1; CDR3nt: TGCGCCAGCAGCCCAGGGAGTTCTACCACCGGGGAGCTGTTTTTT; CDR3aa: CASSPGSSTTGELFF
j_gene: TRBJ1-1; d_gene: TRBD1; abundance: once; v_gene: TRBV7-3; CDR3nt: TGTGCCAGCAGCTCGGGGACAGGGAACACTGAAGCTTTCTTT; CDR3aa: CASSSGTGNTEAFF
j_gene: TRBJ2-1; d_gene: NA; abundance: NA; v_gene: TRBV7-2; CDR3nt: TGTGCCAGCAGCTTAGGTCTTACCTTATACAATGAGCAGTTCTTC; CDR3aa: CASSLGLTLYNEQFF
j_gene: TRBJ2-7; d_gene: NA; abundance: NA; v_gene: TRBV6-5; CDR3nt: TGTGCCAGCAGTATCCCTAGAAGAACTAACGAGCAGTACTTC; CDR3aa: CASSIPRRTNEQYF
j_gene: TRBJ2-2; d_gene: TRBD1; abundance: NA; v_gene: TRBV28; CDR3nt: TGTGCCAGCAGTCCCCCTTCAGGACAGGTGCGCACCGGGGAGCTGTTTTTT; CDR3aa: CASSPPSGQVRTGELFF
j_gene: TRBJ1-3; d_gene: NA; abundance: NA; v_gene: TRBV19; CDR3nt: TGTGCCAGTAGTAATAGCCGGGCCTCTGGAAACACCATATATTTT; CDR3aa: CASSNSRASGNTIYF
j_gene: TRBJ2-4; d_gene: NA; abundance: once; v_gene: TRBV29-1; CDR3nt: TGCAGCGTTGAAGGGACAGGAGGGAACATTCAGTACTTC; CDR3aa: CSVEGTGGNIQYF
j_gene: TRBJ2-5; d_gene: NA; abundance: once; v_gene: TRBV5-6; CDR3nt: TGTGCCAGCAGCTTGTCCGGGTTCCAAGAGACCCAGTACTTC; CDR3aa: CASSLSGFQETQYF
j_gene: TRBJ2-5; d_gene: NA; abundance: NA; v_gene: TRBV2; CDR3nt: TGTGCCAGCAGCCAAGACAGAGAGACCCAGTACTTC; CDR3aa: CASSQDRETQYF
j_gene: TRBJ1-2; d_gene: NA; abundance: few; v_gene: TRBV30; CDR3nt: TGTGCCTGGAGTAACGTCCTGGGTGGCTACACCTTC; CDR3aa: CAWSNVLGGYTF
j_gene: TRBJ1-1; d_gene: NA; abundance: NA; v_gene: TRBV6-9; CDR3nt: TGTGCCAGCAGTTACTCCCCGAAGAACACTGAAGCTTTCTTT; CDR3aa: CASSYSPKNTEAFF
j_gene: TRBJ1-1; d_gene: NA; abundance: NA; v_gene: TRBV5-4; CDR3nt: TGTGCCAGCAGCTGGGGGCCAAGTTTGAACACTGAAGCTTTCTTT; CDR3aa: CASSWGPSLNTEAFF
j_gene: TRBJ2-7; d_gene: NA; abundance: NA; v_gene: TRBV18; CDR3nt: TGTGCCAGCTCACCACCGCAGGGGAATAGCGAGCAGTACTTC; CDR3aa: CASSPPQGNSEQYF
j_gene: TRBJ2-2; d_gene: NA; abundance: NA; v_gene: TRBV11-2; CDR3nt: TGTGCCAGCAGCTTAGTCGGGCAAAACACCGGGGAGCTGTTTTTT; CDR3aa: CASSLVGQNTGELFF
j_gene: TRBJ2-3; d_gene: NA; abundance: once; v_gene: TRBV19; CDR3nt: TGTGCCAGTAGTCGACAGACTAGCACAGATACGCAGTATTTT; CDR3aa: CASSRQTSTDTQYF
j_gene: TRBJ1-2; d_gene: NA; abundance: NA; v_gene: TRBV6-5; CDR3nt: TGTGCCAGCAGTTCTATCGCTAACTATGGCTACACCTTC; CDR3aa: CASSSIANYGYTF
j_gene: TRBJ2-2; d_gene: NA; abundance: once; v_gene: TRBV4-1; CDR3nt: TGCGCCAGCAGCCAAAGGTGGGGGTTTACGAACACCGGGGAGCTGTTTTTT; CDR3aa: CASSQRWGFTNTGELFF
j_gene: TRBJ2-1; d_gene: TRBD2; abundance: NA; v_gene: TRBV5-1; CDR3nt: TGCGCCAGCAGCTACTCCGGGACTAGCGGGAATGAGCAGTTCTTC; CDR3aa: CASSYSGTSGNEQFF
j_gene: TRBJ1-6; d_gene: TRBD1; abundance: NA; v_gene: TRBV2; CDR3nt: TGTGCCAGCGGCAACCTTCAGGGGGCCCGGAATTCACCCCTCCACTTT; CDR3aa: CASGNLQGARNSPLHF
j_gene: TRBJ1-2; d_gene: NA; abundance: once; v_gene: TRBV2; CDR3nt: TGTGCCAGCAGTGATTTTAGCGGCTACACCTTC; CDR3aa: CASSDFSGYTF
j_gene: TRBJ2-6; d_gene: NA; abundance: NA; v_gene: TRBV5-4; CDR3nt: TGTGCCAGCAGCCCGACTGGGGCCAACGTCCTGACTTTC; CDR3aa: CASSPTGANVLTF
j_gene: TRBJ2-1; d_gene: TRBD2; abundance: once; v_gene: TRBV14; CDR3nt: TGTGCCAGCAAAAGAGCGGGGGGATCGTACAATGAGCAGTTCTTC; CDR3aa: CASKRAGGSYNEQFF
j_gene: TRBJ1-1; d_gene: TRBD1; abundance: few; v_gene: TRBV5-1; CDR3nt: TGCGCCAGCAGCCCTTGGACAGGGAGCACTGAAGCTTTCTTT; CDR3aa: CASSPWTGSTEAFF
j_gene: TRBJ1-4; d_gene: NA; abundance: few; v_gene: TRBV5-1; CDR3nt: TGCGCCAGCAGCCTTGAAGGAGATGAAAAACTGTTTTTT; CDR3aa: CASSLEGDEKLFF
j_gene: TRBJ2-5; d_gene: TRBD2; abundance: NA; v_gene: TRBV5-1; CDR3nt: TGCGCCAGCAGCTTGGGGGGACTAGCGGGGACAGAGACCCAGTACTTC; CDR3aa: CASSLGGLAGTETQYF
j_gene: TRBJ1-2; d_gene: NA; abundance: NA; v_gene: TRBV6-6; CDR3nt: TGTGCAATCACTAGGGGAAACAACTATGGCTACACCTTC; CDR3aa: CAITRGNNYGYTF
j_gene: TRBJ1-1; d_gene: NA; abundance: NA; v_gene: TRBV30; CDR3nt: TGTGCCTGCCCAAGGGCAGGAGCCCCCACTGGAGCTTTCTTT; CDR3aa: CACPRAGAPTGAFF